This T cell receptor (beta chain) was retrieved from a study of beta chain features in type 1 diabetes. General study results and limits: All four CD4+ subsets from Type 1 diabetes patients carried moderately but significantly shorter TCRB CDR3s. The study left unresolved whether HLA type influences TCRB rearrangement. The naive, central memory and Treg TCRB repertoires of patients appeared to be more similar to one another than those of healthy donors.

This clone was counted between two and nine times. Its antigen remains unknown. The authors reverse transcribed all of the isolated RNA, so sequencing captured expressed TCRB transcripts. Sequencing used immunoSEQ multiplex PCR; TCRdb keeps in-frame clones, though not all of them. The repertoire holds approximately 100,000 clones, with about 40% as singletons. CDR1 and CDR2 from the germline V gene are SGHRS and YFSETQ. V was shortened by 5 bases and J by 2 bases, with 13 bases between the two germline ends. CDR3 size: 14 residues. Purity exceeded 98% in all sorted populations. Source material: stem cell memory CD4+ T cells from blood. This sequence was found in a woman younger than 30 in good health. This rearrangement joins TRBV5-1 to TRBJ1-2; D may be TRBD1 (6 bases). The CDR3 is CASRLDRYNYGYTF. The CDR3 region has the DNA TGCGCCAGCAGACTGGACAGATACAACTATGGCTACACCTTC.